This is a list of T cell receptor beta chains from one sample in a study of radiation and T cells in renal cell carcinoma. Sequencing was performed with immunoSEQ multiplex PCR; in TCRdb, only in-frame clones are kept and a portion is missing. Here the sample spans approximately 150,000 clones, around 78% being singletons. Material: blood, obtained from a patient whose treatment included radiotherapy and nephrectomy. All receptors derive from a woman aged 45-65 years with renal cell carcinoma. The CDR3 runs from the conserved cysteine through the conserved F or W. A D gene is named only where the DNA matches it firmly. Clone sizes are given selectively: once, few, many, or a class where the clone is expanded.

>NA|TRBJ2-2|TRBV6-5|NA
CASTPLGQSTGELFF
TGTGCCAGCACTCCCCTGGGGCAGAGCACCGGGGAGCTGTTTTTT
>once|TRBJ1-4|TRBV5-1|TRBD1
CASSLTDGTGDVGGLFF
TGCGCCAGCAGCTTGACCGACGGGACAGGGGACGTCGGAGGACTGTTTTTT
>few|TRBJ2-1|TRBV5-1|NA
CASRMGLTDEQFF
TGCGCCAGCAGAATGGGCCTGACGGATGAGCAGTTCTTC
>NA|TRBJ2-1|TRBV6-1|NA
CASRRDYNEQFF
TGTGCCAGCAGGCGGGACTACAATGAGCAGTTCTTC
>NA|TRBJ2-7|TRBV9|TRBD1
CASILTIDRGSQYEQYF
TGTGCCAGCATCCTTACGATAGACAGGGGCTCCCAGTACGAGCAGTACTTC
>once|TRBJ2-3|TRBV14|NA
CASSQGVTTQYF
TGTGCCAGCAGCCAAGGTGTTACGACGCAGTATTTT
>NA|TRBJ2-1|TRBV25-1|NA
CASSELGATAYNEQFF
TGTGCCAGCAGTGAATTAGGGGCAACCGCCTACAATGAGCAGTTCTTC
>NA|TRBJ1-2|TRBV4-3|NA
CASSLSNRRLGGYTF
TGCGCCAGCAGCCTATCAAACAGGAGACTGGGCGGCTACACCTTC
>NA|TRBJ1-4|TRBV30|NA
CAWSVVLPGEKLFF
TGTGCCTGGAGTGTAGTTCTGCCGGGTGAAAAACTGTTTTTT
>NA|TRBJ2-5|TRBV27|NA
CASSSTGRRETQYF
TGTGCCAGCTCCTCCACGGGTCGTAGGGAGACCCAGTACTTC
>once|TRBJ1-4|TRBV30|NA
CAWRPQFRLSNEKLFF
TGTGCCTGGAGGCCCCAATTCCGCCTGTCGAATGAAAAACTGTTTTTT
>NA|TRBJ2-1|TRBV19|TRBD1
CASADRVNEQFF
TGTGCCAGTGCTGACAGGGTCAATGAGCAGTTCTTC
>NA|TRBJ2-1|TRBV5-1|TRBD2
CASSLWTSGDNEQFF
TGCGCCAGCAGCTTGTGGACTAGCGGGGACAATGAGCAGTTCTTC
>NA|TRBJ2-7|TRBV5-1|TRBD2
CASSPRASGISYEQYF
TGCGCCAGCAGCCCCCGGGCTAGCGGGATCTCCTACGAGCAGTACTTC
>NA|TRBJ1-6|TRBV7-9|NA
CASSLDESRSPLHF
TGTGCCAGCAGCTTAGATGAGAGCCGATCACCCCTCCACTTT
>NA|TRBJ1-2|TRBV7-9|NA
CASSFQSGPGYTF
TGTGCCAGCAGCTTTCAATCTGGGCCTGGCTACACCTTC
>few|TRBJ1-1|TRBV6-5|NA
CASTIGLGVEAFF
TGTGCCAGCACTATAGGGTTAGGGGTTGAAGCTTTCTTT
>NA|TRBJ1-5|TRBV19|TRBD1
CASSSQGGGQPQHF
TGTGCCAGTAGTAGTCAGGGGGGCGGTCAGCCCCAGCATTTT
>NA|TRBJ2-7|TRBV4-3|NA
CASSQVGNEQYF
TGCGCCAGCAGCCAAGTTGGGAACGAGCAGTACTTC
>NA|TRBJ2-7|TRBV7-9|NA
CASSLVGGTYEQYF
TGTGCCAGCAGCTTAGTTGGGGGAACCTACGAGCAGTACTTC
>many|TRBJ2-1|TRBV6-1|NA
CASSHDRSDLQFF
TGTGCCAGCAGCCACGACAGGAGCGACTTGCAGTTCTTC
>NA|TRBJ2-7|TRBV7-2|TRBD1
CASSLGADRGHNGQYF
TGTGCCAGCAGCTTAGGGGCGGACAGGGGCCATAACGGGCAGTACTTC
>few|TRBJ1-6|TRBV18|NA
CASSTESYNSPLHF
TGTGCCAGCTCGACGGAATCCTATAATTCACCCCTCCACTTT
>NA|TRBJ2-2|TRBV5-1|TRBD1
CASSSTGANTGELFF
TGCGCCAGCAGCTCGACAGGGGCGAACACCGGGGAGCTGTTTTTT
>once|TRBJ1-1|TRBV28|NA
CASSLDSGGTAEAFF
TGTGCCAGCAGTTTAGATAGTGGAGGCACCGCTGAAGCTTTCTTT
>NA|TRBJ1-1|TRBV6-5|TRBD1
CASSTSGTENTEAFF
TGTGCCAGCAGTACATCTGGGACAGAGAACACTGAAGCTTTCTTT
>NA|TRBJ2-3|TRBV9|NA
CASSVEGNRLFGDTQYF
TGTGCCAGCAGCGTAGAAGGCAACCGACTTTTTGGGGATACGCAGTATTTT
>NA|TRBJ2-7|TRBV27|TRBD2
CASSDGLASYEQYF
TGTGCCAGCAGTGATGGACTAGCGTCCTACGAGCAGTACTTC
>NA|TRBJ2-5|TRBV6-6|TRBD2
CASRPPGLAGRETQYF
TGTGCCAGCCGTCCCCCGGGACTAGCGGGGCGGGAGACCCAGTACTTC